This passage covers 28 T cell receptor beta chains from one sample sequenced in a study of post-analysis software for immune sequencing data (dated by TCRdb to 2014 to 2015). Results the study describes overall, beyond this receptor: Significantly higher frequencies in patients than in controls were found for five TRBV segments, including TRBV5-6, TRBV5-1 and TRBV20-1.

Receptor libraries were prepared by PCR. The sequencing machine was an Illumina HiSeq 2500. To reduce PCR and sequencing biases, unique molecular identifiers were incorporated into the TCR beta cDNA libraries. TCRdb reprocessing: public reads trimmed at Q25 with fastp, clones called with MiXCR, in-frame beta chains kept. CDR3 protein sequences are deduplicated, and each keeps its most common genes and DNA. The sample table holds hundreds of thousands of distinct CDR3 sequences, of which 25% to 30% were seen once. More than 0.55% of the sample comes from the top ten. Their antigens are not known. The sequenced material came from blood. The receptors derive from a girl between 5 and 17 years old with multiple sclerosis.

The V gene is TRBV6-5, the J gene TRBJ2-2; D might be TRBD1 (5 bases). V lost 6 bases to trimming and J lost 4 bases, with 9 bases between them. CDR3 length equals 13 residues. CDR1 and CDR2 from the germline V gene are MNHEY and SVGAGI. For the CDR3, the DNA is TGTGCCAGCAGGACACAGGTCACCGGGGAGCTGTTTTTT. As protein: CASRTQVTGELFF.

This clonotype was found a few times. This rearrangement joins TRBV28 to TRBJ2-1; tentatively, D is TRBD2 (6 bases). V gave up 5 bases and J gave up 7 bases, with 27 bases separating them. The CDR3 loop spans 18 amino acids. The germline V gene has CDR1 MDHEN and CDR2 SYDVKM. The CDR3 DNA is TGTGCCAGCAGTCCCTACCCCGGACTACCGGGGAGGTTTAATGAGCAGTTCTTC. Its translation: CASSPYPGLPGRFNEQFF.

This rearrangement joins TRBV6-4 to TRBJ2-3, with 9 bases aligning to TRBD2. Unmatched junction bases numbered 10, after V lost 8 bases and J lost 4 bases. CDR1 is MRHNA, CDR2 SNTAGT, per germline. This CDR3 region has 15 residues. The CDR3 DNA follows: TGTGCCAGCGGTCCGGCGGGAGGGAGCCCAGATACGCAGTATTTT. This encodes CASGPAGGSPDTQYF.

V gene TRBV15 combines with J gene TRBJ2-1, with a possible D match to TRBD2 (5 bases). CDR3 length: 16 amino acids. Deletions cut 5 bases from V and 10 bases from J, with 24 bases between. CDR1 is LNHNV and CDR2 is YYDKDF in the germline V gene (reference sequence). The CDR3 protein is CATSASGGLSSVEQFF. The CDR3 DNA reads TGTGCCACCAGCGCCTCTGGCGGGCTGTCTTCCGTGGAGCAGTTCTTC.

The CDR3 reads CASRDRVSDEQYF. The CDR3 bases are TGTGCCTCCCGGGACAGGGTGAGCGACGAGCAGTACTTC. The chain uses TRBV10-3 and TRBJ2-7; 9 nucleotides line up with TRBD1. Trimming cost V 11 bases and J 5 bases; bases outside gene matches: 10. Germline loops: CDR1 ENHRY, CDR2 SYGVKD. The CDR3 runs 13 residues.

The V and J genes are TRBV7-8 and TRBJ2-5; no clear D. The DNA end favors TRBJ2-7, so the J call may be wrong. This CDR3 comprises 15 residues. CDR1 is SGHVS, CDR2 FQNEAQ, per germline. The CDR3 region is CASSLDSGGGYEQYF. The CDR3 DNA follows: TGTGCCAGCAGCTTAGACTCGGGCGGCGGCTACGAGCAGTACTTC.

This clonotype has more than one count but fewer than ten. The V gene is TRBV20-1, the J gene TRBJ2-4; D gene ambiguous. V lost 1 base, J lost 6 bases, and 10 bases lay in between. CDR3 length: 13 residues. Germline CDR1 reads DFQATT; CDR2 reads SNEGSKA (reference sequence). This CDR3 reads CSARVQAPNIQYF. CDR3 nucleotides: TGCAGTGCTAGAGTTCAAGCCCCAAACATTCAGTACTTC.

The table lists this clonotype with a few counts. CDR3 DNA: TGCAGTGCTAGGGTGACAGGGGGAAATACGCAGTATTTT. It is translated as CSARVTGGNTQYF. This chain joins TRBV20-1 and TRBJ2-3; 9 nucleotides line up with TRBD1. This CDR3 is built from 13 residues. CDR1 and CDR2 from the germline V gene are DFQATT and SNEGSKA (reference sequence). The junction had 5 bases not matched to a gene; V was cut back by 3 bases and J by 7 bases.

This clonotype was found many times. CDR3 DNA sequence: TGTGCCACCAGTGATTTGGGGGTCAAGGAGCAGTTCTTC. Its protein product is CATSDLGVKEQFF. The chain carries TRBV24-1 and TRBJ2-1; D call uncertain. Germline V gives CDR1 KGHDR, CDR2 SFDVKD. Trimming shortened V by 0 bases and J by 10 bases, and 9 bases separated the two germline ends. The CDR3 runs 13 residues.

This clonotype was counted many times. The rearrangement joins TRBV29-1 to TRBJ2-5; D may correspond to TRBD1 or TRBD2 (5 bases each). The CDR3 length is 12 residues. The germline V gene encodes CDR1 SQVTM and CDR2 ANQGSEA. Trimming removed 8 bases from V and 3 bases from J, with 13 bases in between. The CDR3 loop is CSSRGSEETQYF. The CDR3 DNA reads as TGCAGCTCGAGGGGCAGCGAAGAGACCCAGTACTTC. The complete variable domain, with remaining parts taken from reference TRBV29-1 and TRBJ2-5, reads SAVISQKPSRDICQRGTSLTIQCQVDSQVTMMFWYRQQPGQSLTLIATANQGSEATYESGFVIDKFPISRPNLTFSTLTVSNMSPEDSSIYLCSSRGSEETQYFGPGTRLLVL.

The chain recombines TRBV4-1 with TRBJ2-3, with a weak D call TRBD1 (6 bases). Between the trimmed V and J ends, which lost 6 bases and 2 bases, there was a span of 12 bases. The CDR3 is 14 amino acids. Germline assignment: CDR1 MGHRA and CDR2 YSYEKL. CDR3 coding DNA: TGCGCCAGCAGGGGGGACACTAACACAGATACGCAGTATTTT. It encodes CASRGDTNTDTQYF.

This clonotype appeared a single time. As the CDR3 is not closed by the conserved phenylalanine or tryptophan, this likely results from a read error. This rearrangement joins TRBV7-2 to TRBJ1-6; tentative D call: TRBD1 (5 bases). Trimming took off 2 bases at V and 10 bases at J, with 15 bases between the two ends. The germline CDR1 and CDR2 sequences are SGHTA and FQGNSA. The CDR3 has 15 amino acids. CDR3 nucleotides: TGTGCCAGCAGCTTATCCCCAGAGGGACGGTCACCCCTCCACTGT. Its protein is CASSLSPEGRSPLHC.

This clonotype was observed a handful of times. The V and J genes are TRBV20-1 and TRBJ2-1; possibly TRBD1 or TRBD2 for D (5 bases each). The germline V and J ends were trimmed by 6 bases and 0 bases, with 15 bases remaining between them. Germline assignment: CDR1 DFQATT and CDR2 SNEGSKA (reference sequence). The CDR3 runs 15 residues. CDR3 sequence: CSANPGRSSYNEQFF. In nucleotides, the CDR3 is TGCAGTGCCAACCCGGGGCGGTCCTCCTACAATGAGCAGTTCTTC.

This clonotype was recorded once. The chain couples TRBV28 to TRBJ2-6; unclear D gene. This CDR3 has 19 residues. Trimming took 5 bases from V and 2 from J, leaving 22 bases between them. In germline, CDR1 is MDHEN, CDR2 SYDVKM. CDR3 DNA: TGTGCCAGCAGTCCTACCTATCCCCCACCTTCTACTGGGGCCAACGTCCTGACTTTC. Translated, it gives CASSPTYPPPSTGANVLTF.

This clonotype was detected many times. The chain has TRBV20-1 and TRBJ2-1, with 12 bases that match TRBD2. Germline-derived CDR1 and CDR2 are DFQATT and SNEGSKA (reference sequence). The CDR3 extends over 15 amino acids. Trimming at V came to 5 bases and at J to 4 bases, leaving 6 bases not matched to a gene. The CDR3 loop reads CSAPLLAGGYNEQFF. The CDR3 coding sequence is TGCAGTGCTCCTTTGCTAGCGGGAGGGTACAATGAGCAGTTCTTC.

This clonotype was found a few times. The J gene is TRBJ1-6, the V gene TRBV29-1; 12 bases agree with TRBD1. CDR1 and CDR2 (germline): SQVTM, ANQGSEA. The CDR3 covers 16 residues. After removal of 5 bases from V and 9 bases from J, the junction contained 11 bases not matched to a gene. CDR3: CSVTWPGQGAGSPLHF. The CDR3 DNA is TGCAGCGTTACTTGGCCGGGACAGGGGGCCGGTTCACCCCTCCACTTT.

In this sample, this clonotype turned up many times. The J gene is TRBJ2-7, the V gene TRBV28; no firm D call. Germline V CDR1 and CDR2: MDHEN, SYDVKM. The CDR3 runs 12 residues. Trimming pared 1 base from V and 4 bases from J, leaving 5 bases between. The CDR3 sequence is CASSLLAYEQYF. The DNA of the CDR3 is TGTGCCAGCAGTTTATTGGCTTACGAGCAGTACTTC.

V and J are TRBV12-3 or TRBV12-4 and TRBJ2-7; TRBD1 matches at 7 bases. This CDR3 has 16 amino acids. The V segment lost 6 bases and the J segment 2 bases; nucleotides outside the gene matches: 13. The CDR3, as DNA: TGTGCCAGCAGGGGGACCGGGACAGAGACCCCCTACGAGCAGTACTTC. Protein product: CASRGTGTETPYEQYF.

The chain employs TRBV12-3 or TRBV12-4 and TRBJ1-2, with a weak D call TRBD1 (5 bases). V lost 1 base to trimming and J lost 4 bases, with 13 bases between them. CDR3 length: 15 amino acids. This CDR3 reads CASSLGSGRTYGYTF. CDR3 nucleotides: TGTGCCAGCAGTTTAGGGTCAGGGAGGACCTATGGCTACACCTTC.

This clonotype has a handful of counts. The J gene is TRBJ1-1, the V gene TRBV5-6; D uncertain. V was trimmed by 4 bases and J by 1 base, leaving 14 bases between them. The CDR3 totals 15 residues. CDR1 and CDR2 (germline): SGHDT, YYEEEE. CDR3 sequence: CASSPTTRRNTEAFF. The CDR3 coding sequence is TGTGCCAGCAGCCCAACGACAAGGAGGAACACTGAAGCTTTCTTT.

This clonotype was observed a handful of times. The chain is built from TRBV20-1 and TRBJ2-3; D possibly corresponds to TRBD2 (6 bases). This CDR3 has 18 amino acids. The V and J ends lost 8 bases and 1 base respectively, with 28 bases between them. Germline CDR1 and CDR2: DFQATT and SNEGSKA (reference sequence). CDR3 sequence (DNA): TGCAGTCCACAAGTCGGGGTGACTAGGCGCGGGGGCACAGATACGCAGTATTTT. It specifies CSPQVGVTRRGGTDTQYF.

As concerns this clonotype: At one end, the junction sequence differs from germline, possibly due to a read error. The rearrangement uses TRBV7-6 and TRBJ1-6; D unresolved. The CDR3 has 12 amino acids. Germline lookup yields CDR1 SGHVS and CDR2 FNYEAQ. CDR3 sequence: CASSLVRRPPHF. The CDR3 region has the DNA TGTGCCAGCAGCTTAGTTCGGCGGCCCCCCCACTTT.

The chain uses TRBV6-2 or TRBV6-3 and TRBJ1-5; no definite D call. V was shortened by 1 base and J by 4 bases, with 11 bases between the two germline ends. Looked up from germline, CDR1 is MNHEY and CDR2 is SVGEGT. This CDR3 is built from 15 residues. CDR3 nucleotides: TGTGCCAGCAGTTACTTGATGGGTGGGAATCAGCCCCAGCATTTT. Translated, it gives CASSYLMGGNQPQHF.

This clonotype was found once. A much larger clonotype is one base distant, so this may be a read error. The CDR3 region is CAGSLVRGRTDTQYF. As DNA, the CDR3 is TGTGCCGGCAGCTTAGTTAGGGGTCGCACAGATACGCAGTATTTT. The rearrangement uses TRBV7-2 and TRBJ2-3, with TRBD1 as a possible D gene (5 bases). In germline, CDR1 is SGHTA, CDR2 FQGNSA. There are 15 residues in the CDR3. Looking up the rest from reference TRBV7-2 and TRBJ2-3 gives the full variable domain: GAGVSQSPSNKVTEKGKDVELRCDPISGHTALYWYRQSLGQGLEFLIYFQGNSAPDKSGLPSDRFSAERTGGSVSTLTIQRTQQEDSAVYLCAGSLVRGRTDTQYFGPGTRLTVL.

The rearrangement joins TRBV7-2 to TRBJ2-7, with D perhaps given as TRBD1 or TRBD2 (5 bases each). CDR1 is SGHTA and CDR2 is FQGNSA in the germline V gene. Between the trimmed V and J ends, which lost 0 bases and 7 bases, there was a span of 16 bases. The CDR3 sequence is 15 residues long. The CDR3, as DNA: TGTGCCAGCAGCTTAGCGACCGGGACGACCGTGGAGCAGTACTTC. Its translation: CASSLATGTTVEQYF. Combining the CDR3 with reference TRBV7-2 and TRBJ2-7 gives the whole variable domain GAGVSQSPSNKVTEKGKDVELRCDPISGHTALYWYRQSLGQGLEFLIYFQGNSAPDKSGLPSDRFSAERTGGSVSTLTIQRTQQEDSAVYLCASSLATGTTVEQYFGPGTRLTVT.

This clonotype has only a few counts. As DNA, the CDR3 is TGTGCCAGCAGCCAAGCCCTCGGCAGTGGCTACACCTTC. Translation: CASSQALGSGYTF. This chain links TRBV3-1 with TRBJ1-2, with D uncertain. Germline CDR1 LGHDT, CDR2 YNNKEL (reference sequence). Trimming took off 1 base at V and 7 bases at J, with 10 bases between the two ends. The CDR3 runs to 13 residues.

This chain joins TRBV28 and TRBJ2-1, with D possibly TRBD1 on 6 matching bases. CDR3 size: 14 residues. V shed 6 bases and J shed 1 base, with 10 bases lying between them. CDR1 and CDR2 from the germline V gene are MDHEN and SYDVKM. The CDR3 nucleotides read TGTGCCAGCAGCCAACAGGGTTCCTACAATGAGCAGTTCTTC. Amino acids: CASSQQGSYNEQFF. Looking up the rest from reference TRBV28 and TRBJ2-1 gives the full variable domain: DVKVTQSSRYLVKRTGEKVFLECVQDMDHENMFWYRQDPGLGLRLIYFSYDVKMKEKGDIPEGYSVSREKKERFSLILESASTNQTSMYLCASSQQGSYNEQFFGPGTRLTVL.

This chain joins TRBV27 and TRBJ2-5; D is perhaps TRBD2 (6 bases). V was shortened by 5 bases and J by 4 bases, with 14 bases between the two germline ends. The germline CDR1 and CDR2 sequences are MNHEY and SMNVEV (reference sequence). The CDR3 spans 14 residues. In nucleotides, the CDR3 is TGTGCCAGCAGTGGGACTGGGCCCCGAGAGACCCAGTACTTC. It yields the protein CASSGTGPRETQYF.